The sequence of this T cell receptor (beta chain) was determined in a study of OX40 agonist ivuxolimab in advanced cancers. Study-level information: The dose-escalation group included hepatocellular carcinoma, melanoma, renal cell carcinoma and head and neck cancer. Patients achieving partial responses numbered three: one hepatocellular carcinoma case and two cutaneous melanoma cases. Study conclusions and caveats: Nonresponders included some who also had low normalized T-cell clonal expansion.

This CDR3 is 14 amino acids long. V lost 1 base to trimming and J lost 4 bases; unmatched junction nucleotides: 1. Germline CDR1 reads SGHVS; CDR2 reads FQNEAQ. Sequenced by immunoSEQ multiplex PCR; TCRdb stores in-frame clones only, minus some. The repertoire holds just over 90,000 clones, with around 94% as singletons. A word on this clone: Its target is not known.

Source: CD4+ or CD8+ T cells sorted from blood, taken in a trial of the OX40 agonist ivuxolimab. The TCR originated in an adult with an advanced solid tumor such as melanoma, head and neck, liver or kidney cancer. The rearrangement uses TRBV7-8 and TRBJ2-7, with 10 bases aligning to TRBD1. The CDR3 spells CASSLGQGAYEQYF. The CDR3 coding sequence is TGTGCCAGCAGCTTAGGACAGGGGGCGTACGAGCAGTACTTC.